This is a list of T cell receptor beta chains from one sample in a study of T cell repertoires in cytomegalovirus infection. The antigens for these receptors are not known. TCRdb reprocessed the reads with MiXCR, giving one entry per CDR3 protein. The data hold some 590,000 distinct CDR3 sequences, with around two fifths observed a single time. Here the sequenced sample was cultured PBMCs, taken from culture after CMV antigen stimulation. The receptors originated from a human donor in good health (CMV status not recorded). Some clones in this sample may be carry-over from other donors' samples. The CDR3 runs from the conserved cysteine through the conserved F or W. The D gene is left open where the match is weak. The size field is filled for only some rows; it gives once, few, many or a size class.

j_call | clone_size | cdr3_length | d_call | v_call | cdr3_aa | cdr3_nt
TRBJ2-7 | . | 15 | TRBD1 | TRBV7-2 | CASSIRDRGPYEQYF | TGTGCCAGCAGCATCCGGGACAGGGGCCCCTACGAGCAGTACTTC
TRBJ1-4 | . | 14 | . | TRBV28 | CASSSPLGGEKLFF | TGTGCCAGCAGTTCCCCCTTGGGAGGGGAAAAACTGTTTTTT
TRBJ2-5 | . | 15 | . | TRBV7-2 | CASSLTGGGVETQYF | TGTGCCAGCAGCTTAACGGGCGGAGGGGTGGAGACCCAGTACTTC
TRBJ2-5 | . | 15 | . | TRBV29-1 | CSVIRDITYQETQYF | TGCAGCGTTATCCGGGACATAACGTACCAAGAGACCCAGTACTTC
TRBJ2-1 | . | 13 | TRBD1 | TRBV20-1 | CSGHRQGSNEQFF | TGCAGTGGACACCGACAGGGTTCCAATGAGCAGTTCTTC
TRBJ2-2 | . | 15 | . | TRBV6-8 | CASSDGTFTTGELFF | TGTGCCAGCAGCGACGGGACTTTTACCACCGGGGAGCTGTTTTTT
TRBJ2-3 | few | 15 | . | TRBV12-3/TRBV12-4 | CASSLVGVGTDTQYF | TGTGCCAGCAGTTTAGTGGGAGTCGGCACAGATACGCAGTATTTT
TRBJ2-7 | few | 13 | . | TRBV7-6 | CASSMDKSYEQYF | TGTGCCAGCAGCATGGACAAGTCATACGAGCAGTACTTC
TRBJ2-3 | many | 18 | . | TRBV11-2 | CASSHGGRAAEVTDTQYF | TGTGCCAGCAGTCACGGGGGACGAGCGGCTGAGGTCACAGATACGCAGTATTTT
TRBJ2-5 | . | 16 | TRBD2 | TRBV7-4 | CASSPKGLAGRETQYF | TGTGCCAGCAGCCCCAAGGGTCTAGCGGGACGAGAGACCCAGTACTTC
TRBJ2-5 | . | 13 | . | TRBV7-2 | CASSLRPQETQYF | TGTGCCAGCAGCTTACGGCCACAAGAGACCCAGTACTTC
TRBJ1-4 | few | 15 | . | TRBV7-9 | CASSLSFSTNEKLFF | TGTGCCAGCAGCTTAAGTTTTTCAACTAATGAAAAACTGTTTTTT